The present T cell receptor beta chain was sequenced within a study of shared clonotypes between healthy human individuals (TCRdb year 2020). As for the study more broadly: The cohort included a few men and a couple of women between 18 and 49 years of age. To increase sequencing depth and limit assay-specific biases, TCR repertoire library preparation and sequencing were carried out by different laboratories using diverse techniques. Leukapheresis yielded between about 0.94 and 9.5 billion PBMCs per donor. The study deeply sequenced blood TCR repertoires of about 5 healthy adults to estimate repertoire size and the extent of clonotype sharing between individuals. For each donor, CD4 naive and CD4 memory were each run on three plates, CD8 naive on two plates, and CD8 memory on one plate.

The research as a whole found: Naive subsets generally had larger estimated clonotype richness than memory subsets. Incomplete sequencing was indicated by rarefaction of sorted-subset datasets, despite the large sequencing depth. Sharing across several donors was observed for around 5% of naive CD4, under 4% of naive CD8, 2% to 2.5% of memory CD4, and roughly 0.4% of memory CD8 clonotypes. Clonotypes shared by all four sorted-subset donors showed higher generation probabilities than non-shared clonotypes. Pairwise subsampling led to the expectation that sequencing depth would affect the degree of clonotype sharing among donors. Sampling was restricted to blood, and TCR repertoires in tissues likely differ from the TCR repertoires found in blood. The genetic and exposure-history diversity represented was limited by the small number of donors.

Concerning this clone: It has no known antigen specificity. No base-level quality is on record; no much larger clone is a single base apart.

TCR CDR3 regions were amplified from genomic DNA by multiplex PCR using the deep immunoSEQ assay. Genomic DNA extracted from each cell subset was distributed evenly over all wells of several immunoSEQ 96-well plates, and each plate served as one replicate. For sorted subsets, approximately 210 ng of genomic DNA, equivalent to 30,000 or so T cell genomes, went into each replicate PCR. Purified libraries were measured with a Qubit 3.0 fluorometer, size-checked on a Bioanalyzer 2100, and measured again with the KAPA Library Quantification kit. Every immunoSEQ 96-well plate was sequenced on a dedicated single-read 150-cycle Illumina NextSeq 550 flow cell. As for the original processing: Because the immunoSEQ output held only junctional sequences and lacked quality scores, the filtering could not match the filtering applied to full-length reads. To assign V/J genes and CDR3, sequences were annotated against IMGT germline references using PyIR, a Python wrapper for IgBLAST v1.9. Reads with weak V/J assignments (E-value above 1e-6), missing CDR3, stop codons, out-of-frame junctions, or ambiguous translated residues were removed. V3J clonotypes were defined as sequences sharing the same inferred V gene, J gene, and CDR3 amino acid sequence. To compute the percentage overlap between repertoires, the number of shared unique clonotypes was divided by the size of the smaller repertoire. RTK rarefaction, the Chao1 estimator, and Recon v2.1 estimates of unobserved clonotypes were used to assess repertoire richness. For all TCRbeta clonotypes obtained by the gDNA method from several donors, generation probabilities were computed with OLGA. The clones in this table, taken by TCRdb from immuneACCESS, are in-frame only. Not every clone is retained; where verified, under half of the shortfall comes from an unresolved V gene, and the cause of the rest is unknown. V and J calls and clone size are given by that table; D and trimming were obtained from the DNA. The sample contains 850,000 to 1,100,000 clones, 70% to 85% of them found a single time. 0.85% to 1% of the sample rests with the top ten.

Donors were healthy HIV-negative adults with no recently reported acute infections or vaccinations. Every donor was a Caucasian adult residing in Nashville, Tennessee, USA. CD4+ T cells were enriched through magnetic negative selection, after which naive cells were positively selected on CD45RA and the remaining negative fraction served as the memory subset. Blood was obtained by leukapheresis, after which PBMCs were separated by Ficoll-Histopaque density gradient centrifugation and cryopreserved in liquid nitrogen vapor phase. Analytical flow cytometry was used to check the purity and quantity of each magnetically sorted T cell population. Each sorted fraction had its genomic DNA isolated and then quantified by UV absorbance on a Nanodrop 2000c. The TCR originated in a man younger than 35 in good health. Some clones in this sample may be carry-over from other donors' samples. Sequenced material: memory CD4+ T cells from PBMCs. The cell subset or site label of this sample denotes: CD45RA-negative fraction.

CDR3 region: CASSATRGGGYTF. The nucleotides read TGTGCCAGCAGCGCCACCCGAGGCGGTGGCTACACCTTC. The chain is assembled from TRBV11-1 and TRBJ1-2; confidence is insufficient to name the D gene. Reading the germline V gene (reference sequence) gives CDR1 SGHAT and CDR2 FQDESV. The CDR3 sequence holds 13 residues, the cysteine and phenylalanine included. The entry retains the CDR3 DNA only, 39 bases that are in frame from base 1. V is cut by 5 bases and J by 7 bases, and the space between the germline ends is 14 bases. The reference TRBV11-1 and TRBJ1-2 proteins fill in what lies around the CDR3, so the full variable domain reads EAEVAQSPRYKITEKSQAVAFWCDPISGHATLYWYRQILGQGPELLVQFQDESVVDDSQLPKDRFSAERLKGVDSTLKIQPAELGDSAMYLCASSATRGGGYTFGSGTRLTVV.